This TCR beta chain was retrieved from a study of radiotherapy plus CTLA-4 blockade in lung cancer. Notes on the study in general: Dynamics of early blood T cell clones, together with interferon-beta, were reportedly the best predictors of response.

TCRdb's table, derived via immunoSEQ multiplex PCR, lists solely in-frame clones and lacks some. The sample has about 85,000 clones; about 86% are singletons. As to this clone: Its antigen remains unknown.

CDR3 length: 16 amino acids. Germline CDR1 is SGHRS and CDR2 is YFSETQ. Trimming left V 4 bases short and J 4 bases short, with 17 bases between. The sample here was peripheral blood, taken from a patient treated with radiotherapy plus ipilimumab. V usage is TRBV5-1 and J usage is TRBJ1-4; the D is unclear. This TCR was sampled from a human donor with non-small cell lung cancer who had a partial response to radiotherapy plus ipilimumab. CDR3 loop: CASSPGLRSFNEKLFF. Here the CDR3 DNA reads TGCGCCAGCAGCCCGGGATTAAGGAGCTTTAATGAAAAACTGTTTTTT.